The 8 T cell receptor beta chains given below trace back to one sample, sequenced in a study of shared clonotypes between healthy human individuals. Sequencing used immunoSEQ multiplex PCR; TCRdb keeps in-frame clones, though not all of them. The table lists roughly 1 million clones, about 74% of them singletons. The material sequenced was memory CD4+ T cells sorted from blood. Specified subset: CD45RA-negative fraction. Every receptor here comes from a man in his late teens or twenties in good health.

The CDR3 bases are TGTGCCTGGAGCCCAACTAGCGGGGGCCTACATACGCAGTATTTT. Translated: CAWSPTSGGLHTQYF. This chain links TRBV30 with TRBJ2-3; 11 bases match TRBD2. The germline CDR1 and CDR2 sequences are GTSNPN and SVGIG (reference sequence). V trimming: 3 bases; J trimming: 7 bases; junction bases outside the gene matches: 9. The CDR3 covers 15 residues. Together with reference TRBV30 and TRBJ2-3, the CDR3 gives the full variable domain: SQTIHQWPATLVQPVGSPLSLECTVEGTSNPNLYWYRQAAGRGLQLLFYSVGIGQISSEVPQNLSASRPQDRQFILSSKKLLLSDSGFYLCAWSPTSGGLHTQYFGPGTRLTVL.

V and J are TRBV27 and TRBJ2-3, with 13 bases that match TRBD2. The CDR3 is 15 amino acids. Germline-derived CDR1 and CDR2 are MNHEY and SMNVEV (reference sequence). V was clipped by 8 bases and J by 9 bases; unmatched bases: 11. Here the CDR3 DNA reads TGTGCCAGCCGTCAACTAGCGGGAGGGCCTTGGACGCAGTATTTT. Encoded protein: CASRQLAGGPWTQYF.

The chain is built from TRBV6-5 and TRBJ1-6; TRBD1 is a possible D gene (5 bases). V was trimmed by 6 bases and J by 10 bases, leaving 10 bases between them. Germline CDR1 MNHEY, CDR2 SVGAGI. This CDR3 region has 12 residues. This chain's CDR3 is CASRLGESPLHF. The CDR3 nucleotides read TGTGCCAGCAGATTAGGGGAATCACCCCTCCACTTT.

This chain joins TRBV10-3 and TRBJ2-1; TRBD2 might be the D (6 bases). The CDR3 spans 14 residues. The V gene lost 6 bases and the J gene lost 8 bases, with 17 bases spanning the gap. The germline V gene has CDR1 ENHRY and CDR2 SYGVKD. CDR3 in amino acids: CAIRPGLSGDEQFF. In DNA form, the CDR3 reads TGTGCCATCAGGCCGGGACTTAGTGGCGATGAGCAGTTCTTC.

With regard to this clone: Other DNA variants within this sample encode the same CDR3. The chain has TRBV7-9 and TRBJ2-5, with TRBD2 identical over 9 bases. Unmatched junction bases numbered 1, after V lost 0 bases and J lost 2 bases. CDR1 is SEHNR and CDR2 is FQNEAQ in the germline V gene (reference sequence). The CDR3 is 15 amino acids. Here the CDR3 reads CASSLALAGQETQYF. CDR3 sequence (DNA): TGTGCCAGCAGCTTAGCGCTAGCGGGACAAGAGACCCAGTACTTC.

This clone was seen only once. CDR3: CASSEDSYNSPLHF. CDR3 bases: TGTGCCAGCAGTGAGGATTCCTATAATTCACCCCTCCACTTT. The V and J genes are TRBV7-3 and TRBJ1-6; D not resolved. The length of the CDR3 is 14 residues. CDR1 is SGHTA, CDR2 FQGTGA, per germline. V lost 6 bases and J 1 base, leaving 7 bases between the germline ends.

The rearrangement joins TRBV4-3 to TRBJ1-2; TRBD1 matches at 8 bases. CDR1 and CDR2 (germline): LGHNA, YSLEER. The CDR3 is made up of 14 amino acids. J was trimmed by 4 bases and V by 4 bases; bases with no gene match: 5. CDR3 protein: CASSPGQGFYGYTF. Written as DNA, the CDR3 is TGCGCCAGCAGCCCCGGACAGGGCTTCTATGGCTACACCTTC.

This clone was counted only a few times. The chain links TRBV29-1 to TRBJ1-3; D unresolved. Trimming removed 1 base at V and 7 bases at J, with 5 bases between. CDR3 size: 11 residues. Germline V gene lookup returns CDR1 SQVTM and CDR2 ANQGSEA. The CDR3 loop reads CSVEVENTIYF. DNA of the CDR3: TGCAGCGTTGAAGTCGAGAACACCATATATTTT. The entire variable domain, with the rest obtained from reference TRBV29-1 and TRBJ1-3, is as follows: SAVISQKPSRDICQRGTSLTIQCQVDSQVTMMFWYRQQPGQSLTLIATANQGSEATYESGFVIDKFPISRPNLTFSTLTVSNMSPEDSSIYLCSVEVENTIYFGEGSWLTVV.